The present entry profiles one TCR beta chain with its context. Its antigen is unidentified. These data originate in a study of regulatory dendritic cells for organ transplantation. General study results and limits: Resting memory CD8+ T cells held the most alloreactive clonotypes. Alloreactive memory CD8+ T cell pools varied considerably between individuals.

The data were produced by immunoSEQ multiplex PCR, yet TCRdb's version contains in-frame clones alone and is incomplete. The table has roughly 27,000 clones, more than 65% seen once; the top ten hold approximately 0.44%. The sequence came from a human donor in good health. Specimen: naive CD8+ T cells from blood. Indicated subset: CD45RA+ naive T cells.

The CDR3 DNA reads TGTGCCAGCATAGGGGGGGCCTCAGATACGCAGTATTTT. This codes for CASIGGASDTQYF. The V gene is TRBV6-5, the J gene TRBJ2-3, with D maybe TRBD2 (7 bases). V dropped 7 bases and J dropped 4 bases, with 12 bases sitting between them. CDR1 and CDR2 from the germline V gene are MNHEY and SVGAGI. CDR3 length: 13 residues.